This paragraph reports one T cell receptor beta chain. The source of the sample is a study of shared clonotypes between healthy human individuals. Here immunoSEQ multiplex PCR was the method, and the copy in TCRdb shows in-frame clones only, minus some. The sample has about 490,000 clones, less than 80% seen once; the top ten hold over 10%. Donors were healthy HIV-negative adults without recently reported acute infections or vaccinations. Unsorted material relied on some 85 million PBMCs as the source of genomic DNA. The CDR3 runs 13 residues. Sequencing input: PBMCs. V usage is TRBV12-1 and J usage is TRBJ2-7; the DNA was not used to check the table's D call, TRBD1. TRBV12-1 is assigned pseudogene status. The receptor's source is a woman in her 40s in good health. Some clones in this sample may be carry-over from other donors' samples. The CDR3 DNA reads as TGTGCCAGCAAACGGGACACTAGATTCGAGCAGTACTTC. Translated, it gives CASKRDTRFEQYF.